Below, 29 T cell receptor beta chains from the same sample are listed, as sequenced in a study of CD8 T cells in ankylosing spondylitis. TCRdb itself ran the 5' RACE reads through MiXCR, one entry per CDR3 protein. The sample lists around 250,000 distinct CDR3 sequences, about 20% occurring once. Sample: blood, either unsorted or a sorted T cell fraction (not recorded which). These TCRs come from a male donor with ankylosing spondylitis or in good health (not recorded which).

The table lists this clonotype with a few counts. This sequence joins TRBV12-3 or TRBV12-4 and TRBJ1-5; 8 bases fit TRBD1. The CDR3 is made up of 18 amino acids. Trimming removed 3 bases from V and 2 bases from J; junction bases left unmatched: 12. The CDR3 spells CASSFTPAGGGGNQPQHF. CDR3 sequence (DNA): TGTGCCAGCAGTTTTACTCCCGCAGGGGGCGGAGGCAATCAGCCCCAGCATTTT.

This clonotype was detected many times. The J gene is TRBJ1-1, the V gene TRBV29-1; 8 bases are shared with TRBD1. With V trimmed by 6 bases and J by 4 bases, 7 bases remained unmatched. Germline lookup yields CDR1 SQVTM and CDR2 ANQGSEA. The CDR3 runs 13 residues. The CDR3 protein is CSVAGGAGTEAFF. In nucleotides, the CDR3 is TGCAGCGTGGCAGGGGGCGCGGGCACTGAAGCTTTCTTT.

CDR3 DNA: TGCAGTGCTGCCCAGGGTGACACTGAAGCTTTCTTT. This translates into CSAAQGDTEAFF. The chain joins TRBV20-1 to TRBJ1-1; D may be TRBD1 (5 bases). This CDR3 region has 12 residues. Trimming cost V 5 bases and J 3 bases, with 10 bases left between them. Germline assignment: CDR1 DFQATT and CDR2 SNEGSKA (reference sequence).

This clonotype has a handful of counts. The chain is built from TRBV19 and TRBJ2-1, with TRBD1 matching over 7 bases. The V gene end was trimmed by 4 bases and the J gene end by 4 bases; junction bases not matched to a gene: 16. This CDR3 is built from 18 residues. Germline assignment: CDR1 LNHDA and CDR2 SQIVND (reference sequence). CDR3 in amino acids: CASSRDRASPSWYNEQFF. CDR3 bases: TGTGCCAGTAGTAGAGACAGGGCCTCACCTAGCTGGTACAATGAGCAGTTCTTC. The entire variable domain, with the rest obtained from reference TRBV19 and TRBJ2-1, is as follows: DGGITQSPKYLFRKEGQNVTLSCEQNLNHDAMYWYRQDPGQGLRLIYYSQIVNDFQKGDIAEGYSVSREKKESFPLTVTSAQKNPTAFYLCASSRDRASPSWYNEQFFGPGTRLTVL.

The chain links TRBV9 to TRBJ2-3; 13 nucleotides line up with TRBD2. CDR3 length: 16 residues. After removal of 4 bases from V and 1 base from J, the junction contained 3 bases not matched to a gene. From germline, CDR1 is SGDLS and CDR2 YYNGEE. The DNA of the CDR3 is TGTGCCAGCAGCATGGGACTAGCGGGGCGCACAGATACGCAGTATTTT. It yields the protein CASSMGLAGRTDTQYF.

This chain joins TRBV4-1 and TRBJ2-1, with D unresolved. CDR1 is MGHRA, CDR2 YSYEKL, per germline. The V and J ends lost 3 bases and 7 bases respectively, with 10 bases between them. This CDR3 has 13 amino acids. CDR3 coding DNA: TGCGCCAGCAGCCACCCCGTGGGGAATGAGCAGTTCTTC. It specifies CASSHPVGNEQFF.

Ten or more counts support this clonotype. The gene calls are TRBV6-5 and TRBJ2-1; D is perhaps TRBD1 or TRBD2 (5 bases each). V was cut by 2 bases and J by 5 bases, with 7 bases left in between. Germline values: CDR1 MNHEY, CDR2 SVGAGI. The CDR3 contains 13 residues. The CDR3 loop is CASSYRGHNEQFF. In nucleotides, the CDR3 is TGTGCCAGCAGTTACAGGGGACACAATGAGCAGTTCTTC.

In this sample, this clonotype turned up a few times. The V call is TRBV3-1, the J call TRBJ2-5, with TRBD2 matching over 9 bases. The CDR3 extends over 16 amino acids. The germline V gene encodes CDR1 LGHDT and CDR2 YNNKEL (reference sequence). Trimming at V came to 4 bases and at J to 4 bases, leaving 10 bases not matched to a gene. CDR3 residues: CASSPTGLAGRETQYF. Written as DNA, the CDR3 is TGTGCCAGCAGCCCTACAGGCCTAGCGGGAAGAGAGACCCAGTACTTC.

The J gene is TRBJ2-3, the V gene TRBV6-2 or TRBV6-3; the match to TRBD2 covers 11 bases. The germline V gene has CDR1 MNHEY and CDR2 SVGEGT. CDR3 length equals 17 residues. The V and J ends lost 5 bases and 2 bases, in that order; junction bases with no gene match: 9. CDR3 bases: TGTGCCAGCAGTGATACCGGACTAGCGGGCCTCACAGATACGCAGTATTTT. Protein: CASSDTGLAGLTDTQYF.

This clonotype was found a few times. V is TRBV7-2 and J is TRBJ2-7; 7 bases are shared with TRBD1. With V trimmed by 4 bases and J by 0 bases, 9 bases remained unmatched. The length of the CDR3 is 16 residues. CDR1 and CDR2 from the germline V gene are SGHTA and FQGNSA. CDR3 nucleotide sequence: TGTGCCAGCAGCTCTAAAGGGGGCCCTAGCTCCTACGAGCAGTACTTC. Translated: CASSSKGGPSSYEQYF.

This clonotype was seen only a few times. CDR3 DNA sequence: TGTGCCAGCAGTTACTCCCAGGAGGGCCGTTTGTTCGCGCACAATGAGCAGTTCTTC. Translated, it gives CASSYSQEGRLFAHNEQFF. The chain carries TRBV6-7 and TRBJ2-1, with a tentative D call TRBD2 (6 bases). TRBV6-7 is treated as an ORF (open reading frame) with a function not yet certain. The V end was cut by 0 bases, the J end by 5 bases, with 23 bases between. CDR3 length: 19 amino acids.

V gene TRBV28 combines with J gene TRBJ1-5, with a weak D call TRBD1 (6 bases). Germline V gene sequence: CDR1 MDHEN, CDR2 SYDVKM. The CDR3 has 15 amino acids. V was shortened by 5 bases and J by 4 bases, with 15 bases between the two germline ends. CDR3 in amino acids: CASSARGQGNQPQHF. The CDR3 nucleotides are TGTGCCAGCAGTGCCCGGGGCCAGGGGAATCAGCCCCAGCATTTT.

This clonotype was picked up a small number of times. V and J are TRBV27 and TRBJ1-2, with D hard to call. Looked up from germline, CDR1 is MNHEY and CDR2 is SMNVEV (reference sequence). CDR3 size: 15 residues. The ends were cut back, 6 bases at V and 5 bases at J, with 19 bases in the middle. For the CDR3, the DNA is TGTGCCAGCAGGGGGTCCTTTCGTGGTCGGTATGGCTACACCTTC. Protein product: CASRGSFRGRYGYTF.

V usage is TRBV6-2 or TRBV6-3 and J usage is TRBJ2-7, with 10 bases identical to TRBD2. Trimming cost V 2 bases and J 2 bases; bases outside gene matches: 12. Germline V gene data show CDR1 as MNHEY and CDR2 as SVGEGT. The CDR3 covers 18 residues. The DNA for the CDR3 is TGTGCCAGCAGTTACGGGCCTAGCGGGAGCCCACCTCCCTACGAGCAGTACTTC. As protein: CASSYGPSGSPPPYEQYF.

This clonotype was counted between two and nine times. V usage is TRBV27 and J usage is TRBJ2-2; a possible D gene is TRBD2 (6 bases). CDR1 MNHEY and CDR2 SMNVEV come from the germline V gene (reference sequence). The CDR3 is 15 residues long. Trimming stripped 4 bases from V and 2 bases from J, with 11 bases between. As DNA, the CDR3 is TGTGCCAGCAGTTCCGCGGGGACTAACACCGGGGAGCTGTTTTTT. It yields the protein CASSSAGTNTGELFF.

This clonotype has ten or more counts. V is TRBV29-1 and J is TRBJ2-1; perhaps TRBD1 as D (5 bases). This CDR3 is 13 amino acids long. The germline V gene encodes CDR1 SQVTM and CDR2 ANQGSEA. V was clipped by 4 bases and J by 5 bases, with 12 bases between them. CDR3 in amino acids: CSVVPTENNEQFF. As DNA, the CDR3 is TGCAGCGTTGTGCCGACAGAAAACAATGAGCAGTTCTTC.

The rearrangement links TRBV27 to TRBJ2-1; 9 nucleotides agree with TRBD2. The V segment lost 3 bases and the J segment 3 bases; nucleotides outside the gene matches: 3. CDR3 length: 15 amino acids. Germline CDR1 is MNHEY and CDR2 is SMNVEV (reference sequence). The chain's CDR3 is CASSFGSGSYNEQFF. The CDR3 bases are TGTGCCAGCAGTTTCGGTAGCGGGAGCTACAATGAGCAGTTCTTC.

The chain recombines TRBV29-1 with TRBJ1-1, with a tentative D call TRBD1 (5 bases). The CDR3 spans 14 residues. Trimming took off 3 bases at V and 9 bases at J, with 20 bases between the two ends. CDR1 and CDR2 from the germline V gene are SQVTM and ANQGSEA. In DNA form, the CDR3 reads TGCAGCGTTGAGGGGGTCAAGGTCGGGGCAAAAGCTTTCTTT. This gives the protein CSVEGVKVGAKAFF.

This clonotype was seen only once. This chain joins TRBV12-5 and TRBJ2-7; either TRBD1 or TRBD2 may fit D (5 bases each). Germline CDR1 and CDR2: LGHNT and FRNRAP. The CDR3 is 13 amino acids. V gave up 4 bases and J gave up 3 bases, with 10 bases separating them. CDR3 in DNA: TGTGCTAGTGGTTCCGGGACGTTCTACGAGCAGTACTTC. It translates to CASGSGTFYEQYF.

This CDR3 is CASSLDPTGASEQYF. The CDR3 nucleotides read TGTGCCAGCAGTTTAGACCCGACAGGGGCTAGCGAGCAGTACTTC. The chain uses TRBV27 and TRBJ2-7, with 8 bases that match TRBD1. V lost 2 bases to trimming and J lost 6 bases; unmatched junction nucleotides: 9. Germline loops: CDR1 MNHEY, CDR2 SMNVEV (reference sequence). This CDR3 is built from 15 residues.

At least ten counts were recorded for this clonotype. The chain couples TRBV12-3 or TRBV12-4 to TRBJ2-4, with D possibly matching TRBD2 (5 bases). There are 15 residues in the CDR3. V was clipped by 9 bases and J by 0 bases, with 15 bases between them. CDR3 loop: CARVVWELAKNIQYF. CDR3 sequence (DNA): TGTGCCAGGGTAGTATGGGAGTTAGCCAAAAACATTCAGTACTTC.

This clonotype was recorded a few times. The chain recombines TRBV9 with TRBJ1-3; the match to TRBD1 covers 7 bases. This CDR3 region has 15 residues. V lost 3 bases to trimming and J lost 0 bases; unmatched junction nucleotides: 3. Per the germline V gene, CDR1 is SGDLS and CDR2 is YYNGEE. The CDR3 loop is CASSEGDSSGNTIYF. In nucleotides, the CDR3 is TGTGCCAGCAGCGAAGGGGACAGCTCTGGAAACACCATATATTTT.

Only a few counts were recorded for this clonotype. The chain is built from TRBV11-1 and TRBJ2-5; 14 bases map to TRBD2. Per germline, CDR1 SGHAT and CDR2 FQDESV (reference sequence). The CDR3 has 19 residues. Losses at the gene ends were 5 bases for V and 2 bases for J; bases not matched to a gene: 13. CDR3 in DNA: TGTGCCAGCAGCCCTCGGGCGGGACTAGCGGGGGTCGAGCAAGAGACCCAGTACTTC. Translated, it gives CASSPRAGLAGVEQETQYF.

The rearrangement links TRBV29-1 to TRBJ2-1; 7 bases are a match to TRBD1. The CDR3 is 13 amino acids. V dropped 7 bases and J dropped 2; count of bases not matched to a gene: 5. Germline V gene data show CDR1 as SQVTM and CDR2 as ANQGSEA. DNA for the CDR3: TGCAGCGCCACGACAGGGACCTACAATGAGCAGTTCTTC. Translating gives CSATTGTYNEQFF.

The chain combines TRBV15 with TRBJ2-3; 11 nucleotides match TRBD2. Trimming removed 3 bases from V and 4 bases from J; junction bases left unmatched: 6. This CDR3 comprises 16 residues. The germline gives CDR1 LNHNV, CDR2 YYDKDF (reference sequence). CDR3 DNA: TGTGCCACCAGCAGGACACTAGCGGGAGACGCAGATACGCAGTATTTT. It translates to CATSRTLAGDADTQYF.

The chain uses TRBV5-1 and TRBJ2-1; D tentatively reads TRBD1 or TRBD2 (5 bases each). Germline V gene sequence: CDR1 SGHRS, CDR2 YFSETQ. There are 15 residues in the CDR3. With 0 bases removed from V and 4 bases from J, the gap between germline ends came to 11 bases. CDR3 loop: CASSLEGTQYNEQFF. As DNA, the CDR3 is TGCGCCAGCAGCTTGGAAGGGACCCAATACAATGAGCAGTTCTTC.

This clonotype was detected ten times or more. The CDR3 spells CASSPLSAGDSSYEQYF. The CDR3 DNA reads TGTGCCAGCAGCCCCCTCTCCGCTGGGGATTCCTCCTACGAGCAGTACTTC. The V and J genes are TRBV9 and TRBJ2-7, with D hard to call. The CDR3 runs to 17 residues. Germline V gene lookup returns CDR1 SGDLS and CDR2 YYNGEE. V gave up 4 bases and J gave up 0 bases, with 20 bases separating them.

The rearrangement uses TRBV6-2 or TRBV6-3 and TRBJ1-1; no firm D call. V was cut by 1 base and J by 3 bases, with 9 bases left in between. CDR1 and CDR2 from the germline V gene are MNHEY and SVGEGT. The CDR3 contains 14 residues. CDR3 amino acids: CASSYYPPDTEAFF. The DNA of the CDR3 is TGTGCCAGCAGTTACTATCCCCCGGACACTGAAGCTTTCTTT.

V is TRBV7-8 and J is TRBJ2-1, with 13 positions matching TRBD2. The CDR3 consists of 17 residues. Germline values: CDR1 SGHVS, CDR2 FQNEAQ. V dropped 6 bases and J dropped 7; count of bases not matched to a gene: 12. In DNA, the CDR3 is TGTGCCAGCAGAAAAGACGGGACTAGCGGGAAAGTAAATGAGCAGTTCTTC. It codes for CASRKDGTSGKVNEQFF.